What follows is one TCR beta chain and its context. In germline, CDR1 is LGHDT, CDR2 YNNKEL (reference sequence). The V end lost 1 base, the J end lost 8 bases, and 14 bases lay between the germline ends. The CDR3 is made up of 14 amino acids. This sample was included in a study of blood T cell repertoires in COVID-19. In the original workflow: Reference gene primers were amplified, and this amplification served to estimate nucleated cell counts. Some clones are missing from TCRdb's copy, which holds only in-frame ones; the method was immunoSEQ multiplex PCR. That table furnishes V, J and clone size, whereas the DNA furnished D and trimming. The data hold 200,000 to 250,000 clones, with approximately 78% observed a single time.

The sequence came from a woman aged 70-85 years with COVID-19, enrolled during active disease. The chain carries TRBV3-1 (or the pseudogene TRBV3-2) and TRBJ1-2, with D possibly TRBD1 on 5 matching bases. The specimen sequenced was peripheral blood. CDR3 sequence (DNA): TGTGCCAGCAGCCAAGGGCGGCGGCGGGGCGGCTACACCTTC. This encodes CASSQGRRRGGYTF.